This T cell receptor (beta chain) originates from a study of blood T cells in healthy people across ages. Germline CDR1 is LGHDT and CDR2 is YNNKEL (reference sequence). CDR3 length: 14 amino acids. Trimming took 3 bases from V and 1 from J, leaving 10 bases between them. PCR was performed a second time for about 7 to 12 cycles using a sample-barcoded 5' primer and a J-beta primer mix. TCRdb re-derived calls from the 5' RACE reads in MiXCR, one entry per CDR3 protein. In the table there are about 1.8 million distinct CDR3 sequences, roughly 50% of which are singletons. The sequenced material came from blood. The clonotype originates from a woman between 40 and 55 years old in good health. The rearrangement links TRBV3-1 to TRBJ2-7, with TRBD1 as a possible D gene (5 bases). The CDR3 region is CASSQPTASYEQYF. Here the CDR3 DNA reads TGTGCCAGCAGCCAGCCGACAGCGTCCTACGAGCAGTACTTC.